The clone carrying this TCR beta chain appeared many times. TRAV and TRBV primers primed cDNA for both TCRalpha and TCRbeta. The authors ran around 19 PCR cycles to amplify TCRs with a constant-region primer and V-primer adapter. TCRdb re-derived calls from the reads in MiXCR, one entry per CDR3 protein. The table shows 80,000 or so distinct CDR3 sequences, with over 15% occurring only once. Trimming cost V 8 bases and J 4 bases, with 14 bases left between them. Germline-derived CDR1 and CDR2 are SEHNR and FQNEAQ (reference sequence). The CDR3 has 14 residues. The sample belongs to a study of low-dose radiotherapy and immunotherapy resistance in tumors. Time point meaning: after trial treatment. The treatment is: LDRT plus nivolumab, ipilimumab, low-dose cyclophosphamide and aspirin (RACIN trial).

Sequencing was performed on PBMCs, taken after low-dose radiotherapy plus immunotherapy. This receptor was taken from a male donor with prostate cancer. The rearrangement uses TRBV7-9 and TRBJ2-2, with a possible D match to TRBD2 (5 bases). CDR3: CASPPGDPTGELFF. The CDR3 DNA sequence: TGTGCCAGCCCACCCGGGGATCCCACCGGGGAGCTGTTTTTT.